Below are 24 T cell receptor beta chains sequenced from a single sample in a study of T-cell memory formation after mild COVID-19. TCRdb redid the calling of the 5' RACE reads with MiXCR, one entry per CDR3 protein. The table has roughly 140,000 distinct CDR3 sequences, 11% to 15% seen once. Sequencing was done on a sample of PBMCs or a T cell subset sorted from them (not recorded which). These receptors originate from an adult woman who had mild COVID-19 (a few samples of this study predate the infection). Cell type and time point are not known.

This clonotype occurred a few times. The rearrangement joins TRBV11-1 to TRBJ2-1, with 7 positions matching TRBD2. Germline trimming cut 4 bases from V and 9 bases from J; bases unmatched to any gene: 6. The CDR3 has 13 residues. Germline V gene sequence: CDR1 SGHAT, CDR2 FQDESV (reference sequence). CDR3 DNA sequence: TGTGCCAGCAGCTGGACTAGTCGCGGTGAGCAGTTCTTC. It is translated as CASSWTSRGEQFF. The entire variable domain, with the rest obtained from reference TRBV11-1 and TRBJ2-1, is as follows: EAEVAQSPRYKITEKSQAVAFWCDPISGHATLYWYRQILGQGPELLVQFQDESVVDDSQLPKDRFSAERLKGVDSTLKIQPAELGDSAMYLCASSWTSRGEQFFGPGTRLTVL.

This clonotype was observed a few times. CDR3 region: CATSDHDRNNEQFF. In DNA, the CDR3 is TGTGCCACCAGTGACCATGACAGAAACAATGAGCAGTTCTTC. V gene TRBV24-1 combines with J gene TRBJ2-1; tentative D call: TRBD1 (5 bases). Germline V lookup: CDR1 KGHDR, CDR2 SFDVKD. This CDR3 has 14 residues. The V and J ends lost 4 bases and 5 bases respectively, with 11 bases between them.

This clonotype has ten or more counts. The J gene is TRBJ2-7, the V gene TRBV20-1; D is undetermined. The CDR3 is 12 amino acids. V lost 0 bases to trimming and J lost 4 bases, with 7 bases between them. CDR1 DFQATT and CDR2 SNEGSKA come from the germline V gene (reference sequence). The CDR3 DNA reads TGCAGTGCTAGAGACCGGAGATACGAGCAGTACTTC. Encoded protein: CSARDRRYEQYF.

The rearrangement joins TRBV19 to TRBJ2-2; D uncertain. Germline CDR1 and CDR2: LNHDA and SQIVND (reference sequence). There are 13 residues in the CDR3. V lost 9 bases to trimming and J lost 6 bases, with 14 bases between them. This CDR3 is CASTDRYAGELFF. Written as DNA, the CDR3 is TGTGCCAGCACCGATCGTTACGCCGGGGAGCTGTTTTTT.

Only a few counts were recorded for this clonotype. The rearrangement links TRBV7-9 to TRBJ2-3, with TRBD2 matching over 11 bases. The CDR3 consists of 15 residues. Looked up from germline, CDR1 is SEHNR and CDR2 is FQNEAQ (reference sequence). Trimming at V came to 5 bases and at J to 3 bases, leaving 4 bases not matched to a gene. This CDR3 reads CASSPLAGGTDTQYF. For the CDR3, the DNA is TGTGCCAGCAGCCCTCTAGCGGGAGGAACAGATACGCAGTATTTT.

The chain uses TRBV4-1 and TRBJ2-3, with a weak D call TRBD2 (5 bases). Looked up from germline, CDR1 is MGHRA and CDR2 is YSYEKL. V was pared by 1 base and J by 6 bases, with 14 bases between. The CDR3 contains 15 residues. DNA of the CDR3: TGCGCCAGCAGCCAAGGCGAGGGAGTCGCCGATACGCAGTATTTT. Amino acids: CASSQGEGVADTQYF.

The CDR3 sequence is CSARVIIAGGPFDEQFF. The CDR3 DNA reads as TGCAGTGCTAGAGTGATAATAGCGGGAGGGCCATTCGATGAGCAGTTCTTC. The chain is built from TRBV20-1 and TRBJ2-1, with TRBD2 matching over 11 bases. With V trimmed by 1 base and J by 8 bases, 13 bases remained unmatched. Germline CDR1 DFQATT, CDR2 SNEGSKA (reference sequence). The CDR3 consists of 17 residues.

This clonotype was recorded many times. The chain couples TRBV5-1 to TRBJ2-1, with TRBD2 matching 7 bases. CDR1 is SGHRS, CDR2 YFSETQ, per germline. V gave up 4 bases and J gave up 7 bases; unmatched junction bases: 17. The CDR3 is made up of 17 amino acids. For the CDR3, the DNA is TGCGCCAGCAGCACTAAAGAGGTAGCGGGCCGGAGGAATGAGCAGTTCTTC. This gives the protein CASSTKEVAGRRNEQFF. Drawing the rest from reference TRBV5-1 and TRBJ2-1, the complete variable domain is KAGVTQTPRYLIKTRGQQVTLSCSPISGHRSVSWYQQTPGQGLQFLFEYFSETQRNKGNFPGRFSGRQFSNSRSEMNVSTLELGDSALYLCASSTKEVAGRRNEQFFGPGTRLTVL.

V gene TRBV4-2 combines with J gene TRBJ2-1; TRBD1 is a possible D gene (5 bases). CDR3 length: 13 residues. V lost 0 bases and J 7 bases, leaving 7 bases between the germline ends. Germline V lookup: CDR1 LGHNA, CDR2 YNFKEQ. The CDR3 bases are TGTGCCAGCAGCCAAGAGGGGCCGAATGAGCAGTTCTTC. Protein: CASSQEGPNEQFF.

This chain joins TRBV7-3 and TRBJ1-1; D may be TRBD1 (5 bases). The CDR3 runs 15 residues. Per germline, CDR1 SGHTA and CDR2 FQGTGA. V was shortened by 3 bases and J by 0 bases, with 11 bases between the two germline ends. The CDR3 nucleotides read TGTGCCAGCAGCTTCGGCGAAGGGGTGAACACTGAAGCTTTCTTT. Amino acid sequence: CASSFGEGVNTEAFF. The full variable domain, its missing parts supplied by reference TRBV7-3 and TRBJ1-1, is GAGVSQTPSNKVTEKGKYVELRCDPISGHTALYWYRQSLGQGPEFLIYFQGTGAADDSGLPNDRFFAVRPEGSVSTLKIQRTERGDSAVYLCASSFGEGVNTEAFFGQGTRLTVV.

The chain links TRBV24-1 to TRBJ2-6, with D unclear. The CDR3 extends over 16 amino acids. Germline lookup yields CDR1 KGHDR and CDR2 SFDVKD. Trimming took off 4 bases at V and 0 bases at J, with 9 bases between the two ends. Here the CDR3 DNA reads TGTGCCACCAGTGACTCCCCCCGCTCTGGGGCCAACGTCCTGACTTTC. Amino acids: CATSDSPRSGANVLTF.

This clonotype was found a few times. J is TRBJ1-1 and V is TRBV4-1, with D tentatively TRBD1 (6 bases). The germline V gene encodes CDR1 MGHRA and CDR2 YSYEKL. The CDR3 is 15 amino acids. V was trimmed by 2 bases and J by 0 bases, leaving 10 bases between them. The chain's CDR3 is CASSQLTGLNTEAFF. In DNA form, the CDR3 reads TGCGCCAGCAGCCAATTAACAGGGCTGAACACTGAAGCTTTCTTT.

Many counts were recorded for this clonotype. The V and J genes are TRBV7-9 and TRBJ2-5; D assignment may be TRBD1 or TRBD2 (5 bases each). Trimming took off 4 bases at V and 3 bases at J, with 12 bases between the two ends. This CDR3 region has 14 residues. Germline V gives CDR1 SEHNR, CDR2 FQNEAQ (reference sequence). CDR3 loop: CASSSGPPEETQYF. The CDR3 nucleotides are TGTGCCAGCAGCTCGGGACCCCCGGAAGAGACCCAGTACTTC.

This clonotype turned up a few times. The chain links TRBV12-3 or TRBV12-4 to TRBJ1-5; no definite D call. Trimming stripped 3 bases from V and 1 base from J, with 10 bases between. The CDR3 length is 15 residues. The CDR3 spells CASSFRPESNQPQHF. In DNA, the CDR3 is TGTGCCAGCAGTTTCAGGCCAGAGAGCAATCAGCCCCAGCATTTT.

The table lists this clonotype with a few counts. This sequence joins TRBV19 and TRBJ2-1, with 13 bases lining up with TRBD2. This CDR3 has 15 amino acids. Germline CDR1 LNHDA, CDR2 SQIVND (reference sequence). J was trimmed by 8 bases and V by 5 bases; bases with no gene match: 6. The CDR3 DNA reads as TGTGCCAGTAGTCCGACTAGCGGGAGGTTCTATGAGCAGTTCTTC. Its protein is CASSPTSGRFYEQFF. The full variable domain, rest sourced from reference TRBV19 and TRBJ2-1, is DGGITQSPKYLFRKEGQNVTLSCEQNLNHDAMYWYRQDPGQGLRLIYYSQIVNDFQKGDIAEGYSVSREKKESFPLTVTSAQKNPTAFYLCASSPTSGRFYEQFFGPGTRLTVL.

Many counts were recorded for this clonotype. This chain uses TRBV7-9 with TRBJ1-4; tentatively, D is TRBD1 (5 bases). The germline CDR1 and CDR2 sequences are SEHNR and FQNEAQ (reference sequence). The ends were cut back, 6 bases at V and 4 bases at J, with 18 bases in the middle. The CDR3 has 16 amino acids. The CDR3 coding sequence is TGTGCCAGCAGTCCCGCAATGGGGGGGTTTAATGAAAAACTGTTTTTT. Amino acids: CASSPAMGGFNEKLFF.

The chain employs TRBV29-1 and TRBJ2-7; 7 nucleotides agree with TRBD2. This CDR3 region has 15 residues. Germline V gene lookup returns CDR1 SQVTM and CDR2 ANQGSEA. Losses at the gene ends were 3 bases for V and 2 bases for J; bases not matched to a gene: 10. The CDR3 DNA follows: TGCAGCGTTGAGGCTTTCGACGGGGGGACCTACGAGCAGTACTTC. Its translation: CSVEAFDGGTYEQYF.

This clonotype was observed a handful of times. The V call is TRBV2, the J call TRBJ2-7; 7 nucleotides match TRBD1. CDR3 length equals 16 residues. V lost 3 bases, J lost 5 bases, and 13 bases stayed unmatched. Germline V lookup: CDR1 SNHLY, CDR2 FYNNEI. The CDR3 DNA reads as TGTGCCAGCAGTGACCGGGGACAGCCCCATCTTGACGAGCAGTACTTC. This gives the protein CASSDRGQPHLDEQYF. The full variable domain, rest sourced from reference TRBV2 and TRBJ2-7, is EPEVTQTPSHQVTQMGQEVILRCVPISNHLYFYWYRQILGQKVEFLVSFYNNEISEKSEIFDDQFSVERPDGSNFTLKIRSTKLEDSAMYFCASSDRGQPHLDEQYFGPGTRLTVT.

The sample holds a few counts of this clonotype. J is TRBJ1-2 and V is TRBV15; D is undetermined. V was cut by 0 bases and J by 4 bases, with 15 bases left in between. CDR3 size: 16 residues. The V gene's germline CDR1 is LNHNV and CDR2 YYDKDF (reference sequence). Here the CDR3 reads CATSRDQNRALYGYTF. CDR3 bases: TGTGCCACCAGCAGAGATCAGAACCGCGCCCTCTATGGCTACACCTTC.

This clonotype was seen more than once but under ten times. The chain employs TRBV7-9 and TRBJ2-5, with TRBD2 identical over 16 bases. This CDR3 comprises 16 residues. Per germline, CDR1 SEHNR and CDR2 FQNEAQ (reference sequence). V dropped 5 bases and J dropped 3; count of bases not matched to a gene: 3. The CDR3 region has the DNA TGTGCCAGCAGCGGTGGGACTAGCGGGAGGGAAGAGACCCAGTACTTC. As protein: CASSGGTSGREETQYF.

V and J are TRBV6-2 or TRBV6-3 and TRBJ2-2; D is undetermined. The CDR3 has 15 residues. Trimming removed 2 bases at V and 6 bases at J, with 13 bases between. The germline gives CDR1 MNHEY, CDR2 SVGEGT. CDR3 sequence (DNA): TGTGCCAGCAGTTACGAGCCATCCCGAGCCGGGGAGCTGTTTTTT. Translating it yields CASSYEPSRAGELFF.

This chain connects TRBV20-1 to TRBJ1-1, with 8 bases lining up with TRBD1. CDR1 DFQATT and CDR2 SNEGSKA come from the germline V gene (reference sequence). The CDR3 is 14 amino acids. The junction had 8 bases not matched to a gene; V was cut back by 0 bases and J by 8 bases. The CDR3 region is CSARDQTGGPEAFF. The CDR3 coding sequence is TGCAGTGCTAGAGATCAAACAGGGGGACCAGAAGCTTTCTTT.

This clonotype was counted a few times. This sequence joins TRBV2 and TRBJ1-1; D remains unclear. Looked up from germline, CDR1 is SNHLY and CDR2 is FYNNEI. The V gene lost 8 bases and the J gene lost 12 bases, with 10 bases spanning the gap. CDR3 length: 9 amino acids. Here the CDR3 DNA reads TGTGCCAGCTCGCCGTTATCTTTCTTT. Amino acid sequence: CASSPLSFF.

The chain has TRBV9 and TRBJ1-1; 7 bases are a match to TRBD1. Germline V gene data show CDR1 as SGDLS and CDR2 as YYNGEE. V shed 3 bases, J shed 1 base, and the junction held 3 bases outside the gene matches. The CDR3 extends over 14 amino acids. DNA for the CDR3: TGTGCCAGCAGCGGTAGGGGGCAGAACACTGAAGCTTTCTTT. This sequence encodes CASSGRGQNTEAFF. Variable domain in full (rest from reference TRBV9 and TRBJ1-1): DSGVTQTPKHLITATGQRVTLRCSPRSGDLSVYWYQQSLDQGLQFLIQYYNGEERAKGNILERFSAQQFPDLHSELNLSSLELGDSALYFCASSGRGQNTEAFFGQGTRLTVV.